The present T cell receptor (beta chain) was sequenced within a study of T cells in Graves' hyperthyroidism and ophthalmopathy. Remarks on this clonotype: No antigen is known for it.

V dropped 7 bases and J dropped 7 bases, with 20 bases sitting between them. Per germline, CDR1 LNHDA and CDR2 SQIVND (reference sequence). The CDR3 contains 15 residues. Study observations and caveats: Ophthalmopathy stood apart from stable hyperthyroidism in a 13 V-J model.

Amplification targeted TCR beta CDR3 regions from RNA transcripts. Primed by the HTBI set, a first-round RT-PCR was run on the TCR CDR3. TCRdb analysed the multiplex PCR reads with MiXCR anew, one entry per CDR3 protein. The table records 250,000 to 350,000 distinct CDR3 sequences, around 22% of them present only once. Sequencing was done on a sample of blood. The receptor was isolated from a man aged 30 to 45 with Graves' ophthalmopathy. J is TRBJ1-5 and V is TRBV19; D remains ambiguous. The chain's CDR3 is CASTPGHGSGQPQHF. In DNA form, the CDR3 reads TGTGCCAGTACCCCAGGTCACGGTTCGGGGCAGCCCCAGCATTTT.